This entry features one T cell receptor beta chain sequence. This clonotype occurred many times. Its antigen is still unknown. No qualities accompany the bases; no much larger clone lies one base away. Stable Graves' hyperthyroidism was defined as no progression to ophthalmopathy during 18 months of follow-up. Hyperthyroidism patients were newly diagnosed, with disease duration under 2 months, and aged 18 to 65 years. Exclusion was applied to patients with uncontrolled infections, other autoimmune diseases, pregnancy or lactation. Diagnoses were based on clinical symptoms, serum thyroxine and TRAb, thyroid ultrasound and orbital computed tomography. Ficoll-Paque density gradient centrifugation was used to isolate PBMCs from 10 ml of fresh peripheral blood. Total RNA was extracted using Trizol reagent, and RNA quality was assessed on an Agilent 2100 Bioanalyzer. The TCR beta CDR3 regions were amplified from RNA transcripts. For the first round of RT-PCR on the TCR CDR3, the HTBI primer set was used together with the Qiagen OneStep RT-PCR kit. Libraries were constructed in a second round of multiplex PCR, after which size selection and purification were carried out. Paired-end sequencing of the libraries was performed with 100 bp reads on an Illumina HiSeq2000. Per the authors' processing: SOAPnuke was used to process the raw data, removing reads that contained adapters or uncalled bases, had a mean Phred below 15, or lacked an exact match to the constant primer or identifier. COPE v1.2.5 was used to merge the high-quality paired reads, and each unique nucleotide sequence was defined as a clonotype. MiTCR v1.1 was used to align the clonotypes against IMGT TRBV, TRBD and TRBJ reference segments. The analysis was restricted to V-J combinations with a frequency above 0.0001, which together covered approximately 99% of the repertoires. The TCS score was defined as the ratio of F50 (clonal expansion) to E x V (chaos), calculated using BLOSUM62-based TCRdist between CDR3 peptides within each V-J. Welch's t-statistics and random forest reduced approximately 520 V-J features to 10 to 15, which were used in a naive Bayes classifier (R e1071). The raw public data were reprocessed by TCRdb itself: fastp quality trimming at Q25, MiXCR clonotype calling, in-frame beta chains only. Rows matching on CDR3 protein sequence are summarized as one entry with the most common DNA and genes. These V and J calls originate from TCRdb's pipeline instead of the authors' own analysis. Within this sample are more than 500,000 distinct CDR3 sequences, with 12% to 15% of them counted one time only. About 14% of the sample is in the top ten clones.

The record originates from a study of T cells in Graves' hyperthyroidism and ophthalmopathy (dated by TCRdb to the late 2010s). Looking at the study overall: Peripheral blood was sampled at the time of initial diagnosis, prior to any treatment. TCR V-J signatures able to tell the groups apart were searched for in a discovery cohort of some 97 patients, of whom 43 had Graves' ophthalmopathy and more than 55 had stable Graves' hyperthyroidism. An independent validation cohort of around 19 hyperthyroidism patients and approximately 15 patients who later progressed to ophthalmopathy tested prospective prediction of ophthalmopathy. For training and testing, the approximately 92 patients in the discovery cohort were randomly divided in a 7:3 ratio. Thyroid tissue and blood T-cell repertoires from several Graves' hyperthyroidism patients were also compared in the study. After sampling, hyperthyroidism patients received methimazole starting at 30 mg daily, and ophthalmopathy patients received high-dose intravenous methylprednisolone. The paper describes TCR Vbeta CDR3 sequencing of 135 peripheral blood samples, made up of under 50 ophthalmopathy patients, around 73 hyperthyroidism patients and around 17 progressor patients. Study-wide findings and limitations: During validation, the model predicted progression to ophthalmopathy a median of approximately 6 months ahead of onset, with just under 71% sensitivity and roughly 72% specificity. Sample size was not statistically predetermined, and blinding of investigators to group allocation was not performed. A model built on a 13 V-J signature distinguished ophthalmopathy from stable hyperthyroidism, reaching 85% to 90% sensitivity and 81.08% specificity in cross-validation and 80%/75% in testing. Most expanded thyroid clonotypes (frequency above 0.001) were also detected in blood, a finding suggesting that blood repertoires may reflect thyroid immune responses.

From the cysteine through the phenylalanine, the CDR3 covers 14 amino acids. Only the CDR3 DNA stays, 42 bases, in frame from base 1. From the germline V gene (reference sequence), CDR1 is DFQATT and CDR2 is SNEGSKA. V sheds 0 bases and J sheds 2 bases, leaving 9 bases between their ends. The rearrangement combines TRBV20-1 with TRBJ2-3, with the D gene call left open. The clonotype comes from a woman aged 40 to 50 with Graves' hyperthyroidism. Sample: blood. The CDR3 sequence is CSARDSANTDTQYF. In nucleotide form, the sequence is TGCAGTGCTAGAGATTCAGCCAACACAGATACGCAGTATTTT.